The clone carrying this T cell receptor beta chain is a singleton in its sample. Other DNA sequences in the same sample also yield this CDR3. Cohort placement rested on clinical history that participants reported themselves. TCRdb's table, derived via immunoSEQ multiplex PCR, lists solely in-frame clones and lacks some. The table has 310,000 or so clones, 87% seen once. This specimen belongs to a study of blood T cell repertoires in COVID-19. J was trimmed by 2 bases and V by 0 bases; bases with no gene match: 2. The CDR3 extends over 14 amino acids. Germline CDR1 SGHRS, CDR2 YFSETQ. The sample taken for sequencing was PBMCs or T cells enriched from blood (not recorded which). The receptor was derived from a woman under 30 who had recovered from COVID-19. The V call is TRBV5-1, the J call TRBJ2-7; TRBD1 agrees at 7 bases. In DNA, the CDR3 is TGCGCCAGCAGCTTGGGCCAGGGGGCCTACGAGCAGTACTTC. Residues: CASSLGQGAYEQYF.